The subject of this entry is one TCR beta chain. Genomic DNA per cell subset filled all wells of several immunoSEQ plates. TCRdb keeps only in-frame clones here, not all; method: immunoSEQ multiplex PCR. The sample has some 470,000 clones; over 60% are singletons. This specimen belongs to a study of shared clonotypes between healthy human individuals. The CDR3 sequence is 14 residues long. CDR1 is MNHEY and CDR2 is SVGAGI in the germline V gene. Trimming stripped 5 bases from V and 5 bases from J, with 15 bases between. Healthy adults negative for HIV, lacking recent acute infections or vaccinations, served as donors.

The gene calls are TRBV6-5 and TRBJ2-5; weak D call: TRBD2 (5 bases). The sample consisted of PBMCs. This receptor was obtained from a middle-aged woman in good health. Some clones in this sample may be carry-over from other donors' samples. CDR3 nucleotide sequence: TGTGCCAGCAGTAGCATCCCCGGCGGGGAGACCCAGTACTTC. Its protein is CASSSIPGGETQYF.